The present entry profiles one T cell receptor beta chain with its context. In the study's own analysis: Quantification of nucleated cells was approximated via reference gene primer amplification. Here immunoSEQ multiplex PCR was the method, and the copy in TCRdb shows in-frame clones only, minus some. V and J calls plus clone size are reproduced from that table; the DNA served to infer D and trimming. The table records around 120,000 clones, roughly nine tenths of them present only once. The CDR3 loop spans 11 amino acids. Germline CDR1 is SGHAT and CDR2 is FQNNGV. V was cut by 3 bases and J by 7 bases, with 4 bases left in between. Seattle patients were enrolled while actively infected and followed longitudinally. This record comes from a study of blood T cell repertoires in COVID-19. Study at large: Sample material is recorded as cDNA or gDNA derived from T cells, B-cell-depleted T cells, or PBMCs.

Input material: peripheral blood. The clonotype originates from a man aged 55 to 70 with COVID-19, enrolled during active disease. V usage is TRBV11-2 and J usage is TRBJ2-4, with unresolved D. The CDR3 is CASSFGNIQYF. In DNA, the CDR3 is TGTGCCAGCAGCTTCGGTAACATTCAGTACTTC.